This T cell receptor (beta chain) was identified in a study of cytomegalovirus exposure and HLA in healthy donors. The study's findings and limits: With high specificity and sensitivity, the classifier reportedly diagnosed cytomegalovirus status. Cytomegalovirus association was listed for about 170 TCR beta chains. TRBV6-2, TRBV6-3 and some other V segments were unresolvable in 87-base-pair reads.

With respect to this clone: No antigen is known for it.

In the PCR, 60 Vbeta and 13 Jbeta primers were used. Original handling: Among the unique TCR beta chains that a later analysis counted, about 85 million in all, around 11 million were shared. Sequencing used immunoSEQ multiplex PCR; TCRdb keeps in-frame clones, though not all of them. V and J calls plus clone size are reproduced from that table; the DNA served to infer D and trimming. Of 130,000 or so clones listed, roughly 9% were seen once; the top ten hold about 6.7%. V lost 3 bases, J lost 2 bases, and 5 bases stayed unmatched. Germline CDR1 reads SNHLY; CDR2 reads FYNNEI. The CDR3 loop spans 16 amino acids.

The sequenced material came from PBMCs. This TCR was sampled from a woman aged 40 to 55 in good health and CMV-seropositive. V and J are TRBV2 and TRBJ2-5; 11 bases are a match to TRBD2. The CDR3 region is CASSESSGGFQETQYF. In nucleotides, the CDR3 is TGTGCCAGCAGTGAGTCTAGCGGGGGGTTTCAAGAGACCCAGTACTTC.